Presented here are 4 T cell receptor beta chains from one specimen sequenced in a study of T cell changes during pregnancy in multiple sclerosis. The data were produced by immunoSEQ multiplex PCR, yet TCRdb's version contains in-frame clones alone and is incomplete. The sample yields approximately 80,000 clones, over 85% seen once. The source was peripheral blood, collected in the second trimester of pregnancy. Receptors originate from a female donor in good health, enrolled as a control in a pregnancy study.

This chain uses TRBV2 with TRBJ2-5; possibly TRBD2 for D (6 bases). This CDR3 contains 14 residues. Per the germline V gene, CDR1 is SNHLY and CDR2 is FYNNEI. The V and J ends lost 7 bases and 5 bases respectively, with 17 bases between them. In nucleotides, the CDR3 is TGTGCCAGCATGGTCTTCGGCGGGATGGAGACCCAGTACTTC. Its protein is CASMVFGGMETQYF.

V is TRBV5-4 and J is TRBJ2-2; tentative D call: TRBD2 (5 bases). In germline, CDR1 is SGHNT, CDR2 YYREEE (reference sequence). The CDR3 has 16 residues. Trimming took 0 bases from V and 2 from J, leaving 11 bases between them. The CDR3 reads CASSLGSRGNTGELFF. Written as DNA, the CDR3 is TGTGCCAGCAGCTTGGGCTCTCGGGGAAACACCGGGGAGCTGTTTTTT.

The chain combines TRBV5-4 with TRBJ2-7, with 10 bases that match TRBD1. Looked up from germline, CDR1 is SGHNT and CDR2 is YYREEE (reference sequence). This CDR3 spans 15 amino acids. The V gene end was trimmed by 1 base and the J gene end by 6 bases; junction bases not matched to a gene: 7. CDR3 residues: CASSLRGGTGAEQYF. CDR3 DNA sequence: TGTGCCAGCAGCTTGAGGGGGGGGACAGGGGCCGAGCAGTACTTC.

The chain has TRBV5-4 and TRBJ1-2; TRBD1 aligns across 7 bases. CDR3 length equals 16 residues. Germline V gene sequence: CDR1 SGHNT, CDR2 YYREEE (reference sequence). V lost 3 bases, J lost 0 bases, and 8 bases stayed unmatched. CDR3 sequence: CASSSQGDNTNYGYTF. In DNA form, the CDR3 reads TGTGCCAGCAGCTCCCAGGGGGACAACACTAACTATGGCTACACCTTC. The complete variable domain, with remaining parts taken from reference TRBV5-4 and TRBJ1-2, reads ETGVTQSPTHLIKTRGQQVTLRCSSQSGHNTVSWYQQALGQGPQFIFQYYREEENGRGNFPPRFSGLQFPNYSSELNVNALELDDSALYLCASSSQGDNTNYGYTFGSGTRLTVV.